The 20 T cell receptor beta chains below come from one sample, sequenced in a study of cytomegalovirus exposure and HLA in healthy donors. It was with 60 Vbeta and 13 Jbeta primers that the PCR ran. TCRdb's copy holds only in-frame clones and misses some; the assay was immunoSEQ multiplex PCR. The sample carries some 150,000 clones, roughly 80% recorded once. Material: PBMCs. The source of these receptors is a man aged 30 to 45 in good health and CMV-seropositive.

The chain links TRBV4-1 to TRBJ2-7; D might be TRBD2 (6 bases). CDR3 length equals 14 residues. V was clipped by 4 bases and J by 5 bases, with 15 bases between them. Looked up from germline, CDR1 is MGHRA and CDR2 is YSYEKL. CDR3 coding DNA: TGCGCCAGCAGCCCAAGGGGACTCGGTGACGAGCAGTACTTC. The encoded protein is CASSPRGLGDEQYF.

The chain links TRBV7-6 to TRBJ1-2; perhaps TRBD1 as D (5 bases). Germline V gene sequence: CDR1 SGHVS, CDR2 FNYEAQ. Trimming cost V 0 bases and J 4 bases, with 15 bases left between them. CDR3 length: 16 residues. In DNA form, the CDR3 reads TGTGCCAGCAGCTTAGCTGTTGGGCAGGGCAGCTATGGCTACACCTTC. Amino acid sequence: CASSLAVGQGSYGYTF.

The chain joins TRBV6-1 to TRBJ2-7; D not certain. The germline CDR1 and CDR2 sequences are MNHNS and SASEGT. The CDR3 is 15 residues long. The V and J ends lost 4 bases and 1 base respectively, with 14 bases between them. The CDR3 region is CASSGGPSISYEQYF. In DNA, the CDR3 is TGTGCCAGCAGTGGAGGTCCAAGCATTTCCTACGAGCAGTACTTC.

The chain recombines TRBV10-1 with TRBJ2-2, with 7 bases fitting TRBD1. The CDR3 runs to 14 residues. The V gene's germline CDR1 is WNHNN and CDR2 SYGVQD (reference sequence). The junction had 3 bases not matched to a gene; V was cut back by 2 bases and J by 6 bases. The CDR3 DNA is TGCGCCAGCAGTGAGAACCAGGGGGCCGGGGAGCTGTTTTTT. It encodes CASSENQGAGELFF.

A few counts support this clone. This could be a read error, since a much larger clone is one nucleotide away. The sample contains more than one DNA sequence encoding this CDR3. The chain couples TRBV6-5 to TRBJ2-3, with TRBD2 identical over 9 bases. Germline CDR1 and CDR2: MNHEY and SVGAGI. V lost 5 bases, J lost 4 bases, and 7 bases stayed unmatched. This CDR3 is built from 15 residues. The chain's CDR3 is CASSAGGGASDTQYF. CDR3 sequence (DNA): TGTGCCAGCAGTGCCGGCGGGGGGGCCTCAGATACGCAGTATTTT.

J is TRBJ1-6 and V is TRBV6-5; maybe TRBD1 (5 bases). Germline lookup yields CDR1 MNHEY and CDR2 SVGAGI. Deletions cut 0 bases from V and 9 bases from J, with 12 bases between. This CDR3 has 15 residues. The CDR3 region is CASSYSGQGVSPLHF. The CDR3 bases are TGTGCCAGCAGTTACTCTGGGCAGGGTGTTTCACCCCTCCACTTT.

The chain has TRBV27 and TRBJ2-3, with TRBD2 matching 11 bases. V shed 7 bases and J 6 bases; nucleotides not matched to a gene: 6. The CDR3 runs 14 residues. In germline, CDR1 is MNHEY, CDR2 SMNVEV (reference sequence). The DNA of the CDR3 is TGTGCCAGCAAACCTAGCGGGGGGATCGATACGCAGTATTTT. This gives the protein CASKPSGGIDTQYF.

The rearrangement joins TRBV9 to TRBJ2-5; D is possibly TRBD2 (7 bases). Germline V gives CDR1 SGDLS, CDR2 YYNGEE. This CDR3 is 17 amino acids long. Trimming left V 4 bases short and J 0 bases short, with 19 bases between. The CDR3 sequence: CASSPFPSGQYQETQYF. CDR3 nucleotides: TGTGCCAGCAGCCCCTTTCCTAGCGGACAGTACCAAGAGACCCAGTACTTC. Full variable domain (remainder filled in from reference TRBV9 and TRBJ2-5): DSGVTQTPKHLITATGQRVTLRCSPRSGDLSVYWYQQSLDQGLQFLIQYYNGEERAKGNILERFSAQQFPDLHSELNLSSLELGDSALYFCASSPFPSGQYQETQYFGPGTRLLVL.

This clone was counted between two and nine times. The J gene is TRBJ2-7, the V gene TRBV6-5, with 8 bases that match TRBD1. Trimming removed 6 bases from V and 2 bases from J; junction bases left unmatched: 6. The CDR3 is 14 amino acids. CDR1 is MNHEY and CDR2 is SVGAGI in the germline V gene. The CDR3 DNA is TGTGCCAGCAGCCTGACAGGGGCCCCCTACGAGCAGTACTTC. It encodes CASSLTGAPYEQYF.

J is TRBJ2-2 and V is TRBV7-9; tentative D call: TRBD1 (5 bases). Trimming stripped 4 bases from V and 2 bases from J, with 14 bases between. The CDR3 consists of 16 residues. Per germline, CDR1 SEHNR and CDR2 FQNEAQ (reference sequence). This CDR3 reads CASSSQGKSNTGELFF. The CDR3 DNA is TGTGCCAGCAGCTCTCAGGGTAAATCAAACACCGGGGAGCTGTTTTTT.

This clone was found once. The chain recombines TRBV11-2 with TRBJ2-1, with TRBD1 identical over 10 bases. The J segment lost 6 bases and the V segment lost 3 bases, leaving 5 bases of the junction unmatched. From germline, CDR1 is SGHAT and CDR2 FQNNGV. The CDR3 is made up of 15 amino acids. CDR3 amino acids: CASSFGTGEVNEQFF. CDR3 in DNA: TGTGCCAGCAGCTTCGGGACAGGGGAGGTCAATGAGCAGTTCTTC.

The chain uses TRBV15 and TRBJ2-7; TRBD1 agrees at 9 bases. V was clipped by 3 bases and J by 2 bases; unmatched bases: 5. Per germline, CDR1 LNHNV and CDR2 YYDKDF (reference sequence). The CDR3 loop spans 15 amino acids. The CDR3 coding sequence is TGTGCCACCAGCAGGACAGGGGGTCCCCCCTACGAGCAGTACTTC. Protein product: CATSRTGGPPYEQYF.

This chain links TRBV28 with TRBJ2-7, with D possibly matching TRBD2 (7 bases). V was trimmed by 3 bases and J by 1 base, leaving 13 bases between them. This CDR3 has 15 residues. The germline CDR1 and CDR2 sequences are MDHEN and SYDVKM. The CDR3 spells CASSLPGEGSYEQYF. The CDR3 DNA follows: TGTGCCAGCAGTTTGCCAGGGGAGGGTTCCTACGAGCAGTACTTC.

On this clone itself: Other nucleotide sequences from this sample produce the same CDR3. V is TRBV2 and J is TRBJ2-5; 12 bases fit TRBD2. Unmatched junction bases numbered 3, after V lost 2 bases and J lost 5 bases. Germline V CDR1 and CDR2: SNHLY, FYNNEI. The CDR3 runs to 15 residues. This CDR3 is CASSELAGGRETQYF. CDR3 nucleotide sequence: TGTGCCAGCAGTGAACTAGCGGGGGGGCGGGAGACCCAGTACTTC.

V is TRBV5-4 and J is TRBJ1-2; 7 positions match TRBD1. With V trimmed by 3 bases and J by 2 bases, 7 bases remained unmatched. Germline-derived CDR1 and CDR2 are SGHNT and YYREEE (reference sequence). The CDR3 covers 15 residues. DNA of the CDR3: TGTGCCAGCAGCTCGGACAGGACCCACAACTATGGCTACACCTTC. Translation gives CASSSDRTHNYGYTF.

The chain has TRBV7-9 and TRBJ1-4; 8 bases align to TRBD1. This CDR3 comprises 16 residues. Germline V CDR1 and CDR2: SEHNR, FQNEAQ (reference sequence). The V and J ends lost 1 base and 8 bases, in that order; junction bases with no gene match: 9. CDR3 loop: CASSLGLTGDGEKLFF. The CDR3 nucleotides are TGTGCCAGCAGCTTAGGCCTGACAGGGGATGGGGAAAAACTGTTTTTT.

The chain combines TRBV4-1 with TRBJ2-5; perhaps TRBD1 as D (6 bases). Trimming left V 4 bases short and J 1 base short, with 19 bases between. The germline gives CDR1 MGHRA, CDR2 YSYEKL. This CDR3 has 17 residues. The DNA for the CDR3 is TGCGCCAGCAGCCGCTTCGGAGTCAGGGGCCCCCAAGAGACCCAGTACTTC. This gives the protein CASSRFGVRGPQETQYF.

The chain joins TRBV7-3 to TRBJ2-1; 12 bases fit TRBD2. Germline CDR1 SGHTA, CDR2 FQGTGA. The CDR3 consists of 14 residues. Trimming took 5 bases from V and 9 from J; bases not matched to a gene: 5. This CDR3 reads CASSLRTSGAEQFF. In DNA, the CDR3 is TGTGCCAGCAGCCTCAGGACTAGCGGGGCTGAGCAGTTCTTC.

This clone has more than one count but fewer than ten. This chain connects TRBV27 to TRBJ1-5, with D possibly being TRBD1 (6 bases). V dropped 5 bases and J dropped 7 bases, with 9 bases sitting between them. CDR1 is MNHEY and CDR2 is SMNVEV in the germline V gene (reference sequence). CDR3 length equals 12 residues. CDR3 loop: CASSHRGQPQHF. The CDR3, as DNA: TGTGCCAGCAGTCATAGGGGGCAGCCCCAGCATTTT.

The sample holds one count of this clone. V and J are TRBV28 and TRBJ2-3, with 8 bases aligning to TRBD2. After removal of 6 bases from V and 3 bases from J, the junction contained 5 bases not matched to a gene. From germline, CDR1 is MDHEN and CDR2 SYDVKM. The CDR3 covers 14 residues. The CDR3 nucleotides are TGTGCCAGCAGCCCGGGAGGGCGGACAGATACGCAGTATTTT. Translation: CASSPGGRTDTQYF.